This TCR beta chain emerged from a study of cytomegalovirus exposure and HLA in healthy donors. Study-wide background: The 120 validation repertoires used the same platform as the 650 to 850 first-cohort repertoires (as reported by a later analysis).

Study outcomes and limitations: Reportedly, cytomegalovirus status was diagnosed with high sensitivity and specificity.

This clone has only one observation. What it binds is unknown. Trimming took 5 bases from V and 5 from J, leaving 12 bases between them. Germline V gene data show CDR1 as MNHEY and CDR2 as SMNVEV (reference sequence). CDR3 length: 13 amino acids. Among the roughly 120 subjects of the validation cohort, separate from the 666-subject first cohort, were the donors. This table comes from immunoSEQ multiplex PCR, and its TCRdb copy is limited to in-frame clones, with some not included. The table records 60,000 to 85,000 clones, approximately 95% of them present only once. Sequenced sample: PBMCs. The sequence derives from a young man in good health and CMV-seropositive. This chain connects TRBV27 to TRBJ2-5, with D possibly being TRBD1 (5 bases). CDR3 residues: CASSRQGGETQYF. The CDR3 coding sequence is TGTGCCAGCAGTAGGCAGGGCGGCGAGACCCAGTACTTC.